The 22 T cell receptor beta chains given below trace back to one sample, sequenced in a study of blood T cell repertoires in COVID-19. The assay was immunoSEQ multiplex PCR, and TCRdb's table has in-frame clones only and misses some. The sample records about 54,000 clones, about nine tenths being singletons. Source material: peripheral blood. These receptors were taken from a woman between 40 and 55 years old with active COVID-19.

In DNA, the CDR3 is TGTGCCAGCAGCTTAGTTTTACAGGGCCCCTGCTACGAGCAGTACTTC. This translates into CASSLVLQGPCYEQYF. The chain recombines TRBV7-6 with TRBJ2-7; the D gene is possibly TRBD1 (6 bases). Trimming cost V 1 base and J 3 bases, with 16 bases left between them. CDR3 size: 16 residues. Germline CDR1 and CDR2: SGHVS and FNYEAQ.

The genes are TRBV12-5 and TRBJ2-5; the D is unclear. The CDR3 contains 13 residues. In germline, CDR1 is LGHNT, CDR2 FRNRAP. The V gene lost 1 base and the J gene lost 5 bases, with 8 bases spanning the gap. The CDR3 loop is CASGLGLGETQYF. The CDR3 nucleotides are TGTGCTAGTGGTTTGGGCCTCGGGGAGACCCAGTACTTC.

This chain connects TRBV10-3 to TRBJ1-5, with 11 bases lining up with TRBD1. With V trimmed by 4 bases and J by 1 base, 0 bases remained unmatched. The CDR3 length is 15 residues. Germline CDR1 ENHRY, CDR2 SYGVKD. For the CDR3, the DNA is TGTGCCATCAGTGGGGACAGGGGGAGCAATCAGCCCCAGCATTTT. Its translation: CAISGDRGSNQPQHF.

This clone was recorded once. V gene TRBV6-5 combines with J gene TRBJ2-5; D is perhaps TRBD1 (6 bases). V was shortened by 10 bases and J by 5 bases, with 20 bases between the two germline ends. Germline V gene data show CDR1 as MNHEY and CDR2 as SVGAGI. The CDR3 contains 14 residues. Here the CDR3 DNA reads TGTGCCATCTCCAAGCAGGGGCGGAGGGAGACCCAGTACTTC. Translating gives CAISKQGRRETQYF.

The genes are TRBV9 and TRBJ2-1; TRBD2 matches 15 bases. Germline assignment: CDR1 SGDLS and CDR2 YYNGEE. Trimming took 3 bases from V and 8 from J; bases not matched to a gene: 6. This CDR3 is built from 16 residues. CDR3 in DNA: TGTGCCAGCAGCGAGGGGACTAGCGGGGGGTTCGATGAGCAGTTCTTC. Amino acid sequence: CASSEGTSGGFDEQFF.

As DNA, the CDR3 is TGTGCCAGCAGTCCCCGCCCGCCGGGGAGCACAGATACGCAGTATTTT. This translates into CASSPRPPGSTDTQYF. The chain combines TRBV27 with TRBJ2-3, with D perhaps matching TRBD2 (5 bases). This CDR3 contains 16 residues. V dropped 5 bases and J dropped 0 bases, with 15 bases sitting between them. In germline, CDR1 is MNHEY, CDR2 SMNVEV (reference sequence).

In this sample, this clone turned up a few times. The CDR3: CASSEGDSSYNSPLHF. CDR3 in DNA: TGTGCCAGCAGCGAGGGAGATAGCTCCTATAATTCACCCCTCCACTTT. The chain carries TRBV9 and TRBJ1-6; no reliable D call. V was clipped by 3 bases and J by 0 bases, with 10 bases between them. The CDR3 has 16 amino acids. Germline V CDR1 and CDR2: SGDLS, YYNGEE.

Only one count was recorded for this clone. The chain couples TRBV27 to TRBJ1-1; D not resolved. The V gene's germline CDR1 is MNHEY and CDR2 SMNVEV (reference sequence). The CDR3 runs 15 residues. Trimming stripped 4 bases from V and 5 bases from J, with 17 bases between. CDR3 loop: CASSSAGPILTEAFF. CDR3 nucleotide sequence: TGTGCCAGCAGTTCTGCGGGCCCCATTTTGACTGAAGCTTTCTTT.

In its sample, this clone was seen a few times. The chain employs TRBV5-1 and TRBJ1-1; the match to TRBD1 covers 7 bases. This CDR3 is 13 amino acids long. Germline lookup yields CDR1 SGHRS and CDR2 YFSETQ. Trimming removed 4 bases from V and 14 bases from J; junction bases left unmatched: 14. As DNA, the CDR3 is TGCGCCAGCAGCAGGGGAGGCGAGGGGGCTGACTTCTTT. Protein: CASSRGGEGADFF.

The sample holds one count of this clone. The rearrangement links TRBV3-1 (or the pseudogene TRBV3-2) to TRBJ1-3; D ambiguous. There are 14 residues in the CDR3. The V gene lost 4 bases and the J gene lost 4 bases, with 11 bases spanning the gap. CDR1 LGHDT and CDR2 YNNKEL come from the germline V gene (reference sequence). CDR3 in amino acids: CASSRGEVGNTIYF. Written as DNA, the CDR3 is TGTGCCAGCAGCCGAGGCGAGGTGGGAAACACCATATATTTT.

The chain is built from TRBV4-2 and TRBJ2-3, with 13 bases that match TRBD2. Looked up from germline, CDR1 is LGHNA and CDR2 is YNFKEQ. The length of the CDR3 is 17 residues. Trimming removed 2 bases from V and 2 bases from J; junction bases left unmatched: 4. In nucleotides, the CDR3 is TGTGCCAGCAGCCAACAAACTAGCGGGGGGGCCACAGATACGCAGTATTTT. Translation: CASSQQTSGGATDTQYF.

This clone has just one count. This rearrangement joins TRBV11-3 to TRBJ2-3; a weak D match, TRBD1 (6 bases). Trimming took 2 bases from V and 4 from J, leaving 10 bases between them. Germline CDR1 SGHNT, CDR2 YENEEA. CDR3 length equals 14 residues. The CDR3 loop is CASSLTAGADTQYF. The CDR3 bases are TGTGCCAGCAGCTTAACTGCAGGGGCAGATACGCAGTATTTT.

The chain uses TRBV19 and TRBJ2-5; weak D call: TRBD1 (6 bases). The CDR3 sequence is 14 residues long. With 8 bases removed from V and 4 bases from J, the gap between germline ends came to 17 bases. Germline assignment: CDR1 LNHDA and CDR2 SQIVND (reference sequence). As DNA, the CDR3 is TGTGCCAGTCGATTGGGGGCAGGAGGAGAGACCCAGTACTTC. It specifies CASRLGAGGETQYF.

This rearrangement joins TRBV28 to TRBJ2-1; no firm D call. Germline V gene lookup returns CDR1 MDHEN and CDR2 SYDVKM. The CDR3 is made up of 17 amino acids. V gave up 2 bases and J gave up 0 bases, with 14 bases separating them. The DNA of the CDR3 is TGTGCCAGCAGTTTACCCCTGGGCAGTAGCTCCTACAATGAGCAGTTCTTC. It codes for CASSLPLGSSSYNEQFF. The full variable domain, rest sourced from reference TRBV28 and TRBJ2-1, is DVKVTQSSRYLVKRTGEKVFLECVQDMDHENMFWYRQDPGLGLRLIYFSYDVKMKEKGDIPEGYSVSREKKERFSLILESASTNQTSMYLCASSLPLGSSSYNEQFFGPGTRLTVL.

The chain combines TRBV5-4 with TRBJ2-4; 7 nucleotides match TRBD1. J lost 1 base, V lost 5 bases, and 3 bases had no gene match. The length of the CDR3 is 14 residues. CDR1 is SGHNT, CDR2 YYREEE, per germline (reference sequence). Here the CDR3 DNA reads TGTGCCAGCAGGACGGACAGGGCCAAAAACATTCAGTACTTC. Translated, it gives CASRTDRAKNIQYF. Drawing the rest from reference TRBV5-4 and TRBJ2-4, the complete variable domain is ETGVTQSPTHLIKTRGQQVTLRCSSQSGHNTVSWYQQALGQGPQFIFQYYREEENGRGNFPPRFSGLQFPNYSSELNVNALELDDSALYLCASRTDRAKNIQYFGAGTRLSVL.

The rearrangement uses TRBV18 and TRBJ1-4, with D maybe TRBD1 (6 bases). V dropped 4 bases and J dropped 8 bases, with 14 bases sitting between them. Germline lookup yields CDR1 KGHSH and CDR2 LQKENI. The CDR3 is 14 residues long. As DNA, the CDR3 is TGTGCCAGCTCACGTTCCGGGACACTAGAAAAACTGTTTTTT. It specifies CASSRSGTLEKLFF.

The genes are TRBV18 and TRBJ1-1; 11 nucleotides align to TRBD1. V shed 0 bases, J shed 6 bases, and the junction held 6 bases outside the gene matches. CDR3 length equals 16 residues. CDR1 KGHSH and CDR2 LQKENI come from the germline V gene. The CDR3 here is CASSPPTGDRGSEAFF. CDR3 DNA sequence: TGTGCCAGCTCACCACCCACGGGGGACAGGGGGTCTGAAGCTTTCTTT.

The V gene is TRBV6-5, the J gene TRBJ2-7; 8 bases are shared with TRBD1. V lost 2 bases and J lost 4; bases outside the gene matches: 4. Germline V gene data show CDR1 as MNHEY and CDR2 as SVGAGI. The CDR3 sequence is 14 residues long. CDR3 nucleotides: TGTGCCAGCAGTTACGTCAGGGGGCATTACGAGCAGTACTTC. It specifies CASSYVRGHYEQYF.

This chain joins TRBV9 and TRBJ2-3, with 9 bases lining up with TRBD1. The CDR3 is 15 residues long. Germline trimming cut 3 bases from V and 2 bases from J; bases unmatched to any gene: 4. CDR1 is SGDLS and CDR2 is YYNGEE in the germline V gene. The CDR3 DNA reads as TGTGCCAGCAGCGACGGGACAGGGTACACAGATACGCAGTATTTT. Translation: CASSDGTGYTDTQYF.

The J gene is TRBJ2-7, the V gene TRBV2, with 13 positions matching TRBD2. Losses at the gene ends were 7 bases for V and 6 bases for J; bases not matched to a gene: 3. There are 13 residues in the CDR3. Germline loops: CDR1 SNHLY, CDR2 FYNNEI. The CDR3: CASKGLAGLEQYF. In nucleotides, the CDR3 is TGTGCCAGCAAGGGACTAGCGGGGCTCGAGCAGTACTTC.

This chain joins TRBV27 and TRBJ2-1; no clear D. Germline CDR1 reads MNHEY; CDR2 reads SMNVEV (reference sequence). Trimming stripped 0 bases from V and 1 base from J, with 10 bases between. The CDR3 spans 16 residues. The CDR3 DNA reads as TGTGCCAGCAGTTTATCGACTCCTACATCCTACAATGAGCAGTTCTTC. It translates to CASSLSTPTSYNEQFF.

The V gene is TRBV4-2, the J gene TRBJ2-1, with TRBD2 matching 11 bases. Trimming removed 1 base from V and 7 bases from J; junction bases left unmatched: 3. CDR1 and CDR2 from the germline V gene are LGHNA and YNFKEQ. This CDR3 has 15 amino acids. This chain's CDR3 is CASSQGLAGGNEQFF. CDR3 DNA: TGTGCCAGCAGCCAAGGCCTAGCGGGGGGAAATGAGCAGTTCTTC.